Listed below are T cell receptor beta chains from one sample, sequenced in a study of blood T cell repertoires in COVID-19. The method was immunoSEQ multiplex PCR; TCRdb's version includes in-frame clones alone and lacks a portion of them. The repertoire consists of around 190,000 clones, with about 88% occurring once and the leading ten covering roughly 9%. The source material was PBMCs or T cells enriched from blood (not recorded which). Receptors originate from a woman aged 18-30 years who had recovered from COVID-19. The CDR3 runs from the conserved cysteine through the conserved F or W. The D gene is left open where the match is weak. Not all rows give a size; the values are once, few, many and, for expanded clones, a class.

J gene	V gene	D gene	clone size	CDR3 protein	CDR3 DNA
TRBJ2-4	TRBV18	TRBD2	-	CASSPGRDPRGGIQYF	TGTGCCAGCTCACCGGGGCGGGACCCCCGGGGGGGCATTCAGTACTTC
TRBJ1-4	TRBV6-1	-	-	CASSERSATNEKLFF	TGTGCCAGCAGTGAGCGTTCTGCAACTAATGAAAAACTGTTTTTT
TRBJ1-1	TRBV21-1	-	-	CASSCWTGVGNTEAFF	TGTGCCAGCAGCTGTTGGACAGGGGTCGGGAACACTGAAGCTTTCTTT
TRBJ1-1	TRBV5-1	-	-	CASSLVEGTEAFF	TGCGCCAGCAGCTTGGTTGAGGGCACTGAAGCTTTCTTT
TRBJ1-2	TRBV6-1	TRBD1	few	CASSEGDRASSGYTF	TGTGCCAGCAGTGAGGGGGACAGGGCCTCTAGTGGCTACACCTTC
TRBJ2-2	TRBV5-1	TRBD1	once	CASSPGTVPGELFF	TGCGCCAGCAGCCCCGGGACAGTACCCGGGGAGCTGTTTTTT
TRBJ2-1	TRBV13	-	-	CASSADRSSYNEQFF	TGTGCCAGCAGCGCTGACAGGAGCTCCTACAATGAGCAGTTCTTC
TRBJ2-2	TRBV28	-	-	CASSIPPQTTSTGELFF	TGTGCCAGCAGTATACCCCCACAGACTACTTCCACCGGGGAGCTGTTTTTT
TRBJ1-1	TRBV19	-	-	CATIPYGGVNTEAFF	TGTGCCACAATACCCTACGGGGGGGTGAACACTGAAGCTTTCTTT
TRBJ1-1	TRBV30	-	few	CASRQEMNTEAFF	TGTGCCTCCAGACAGGAGATGAACACTGAAGCTTTCTTT